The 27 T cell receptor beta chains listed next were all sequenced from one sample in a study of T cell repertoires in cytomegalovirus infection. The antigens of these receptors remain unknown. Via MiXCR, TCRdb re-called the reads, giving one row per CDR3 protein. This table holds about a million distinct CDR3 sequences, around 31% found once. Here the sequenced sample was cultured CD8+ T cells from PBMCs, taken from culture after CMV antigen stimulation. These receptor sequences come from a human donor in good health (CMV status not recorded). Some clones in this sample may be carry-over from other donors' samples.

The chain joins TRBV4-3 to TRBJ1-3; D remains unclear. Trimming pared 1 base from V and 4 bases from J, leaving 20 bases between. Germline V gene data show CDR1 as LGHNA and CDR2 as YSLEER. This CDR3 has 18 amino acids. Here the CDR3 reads CASSQGKIIVGYGNTIYF. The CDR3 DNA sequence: TGCGCCAGCAGCCAAGGAAAAATTATCGTGGGGTACGGAAACACCATATATTTT.

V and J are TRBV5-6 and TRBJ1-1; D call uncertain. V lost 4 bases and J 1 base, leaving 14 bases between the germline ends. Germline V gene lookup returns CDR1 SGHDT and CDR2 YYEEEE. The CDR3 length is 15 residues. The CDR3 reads CASSQYLRPNTEAFF. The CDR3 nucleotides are TGTGCCAGCAGCCAGTACCTGCGTCCGAACACTGAAGCTTTCTTT.

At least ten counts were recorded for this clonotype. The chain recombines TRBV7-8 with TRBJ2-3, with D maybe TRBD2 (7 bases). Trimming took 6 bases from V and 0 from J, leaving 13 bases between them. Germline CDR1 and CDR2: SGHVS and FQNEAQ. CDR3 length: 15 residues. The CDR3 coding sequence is TGTGCCAGCAGGCTTGCGGGGGCTAGCACAGATACGCAGTATTTT. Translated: CASRLAGASTDTQYF.

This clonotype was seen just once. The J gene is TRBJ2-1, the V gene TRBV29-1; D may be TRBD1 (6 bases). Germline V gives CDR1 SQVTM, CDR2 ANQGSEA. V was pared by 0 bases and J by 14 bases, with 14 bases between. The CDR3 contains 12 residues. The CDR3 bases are TGCAGCGTTGAAGATCAACAGGACAGAGAGTTCTTC. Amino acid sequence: CSVEDQQDREFF.

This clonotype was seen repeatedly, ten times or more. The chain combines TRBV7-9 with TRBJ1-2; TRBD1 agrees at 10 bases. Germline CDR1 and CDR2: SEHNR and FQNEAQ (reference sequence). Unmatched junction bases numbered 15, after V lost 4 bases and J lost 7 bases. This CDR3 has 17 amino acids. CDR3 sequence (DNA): TGTGCCAGCAGCTATCCGGGACAGGGGCCGCGCGATTTTGGCTACACCTTC. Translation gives CASSYPGQGPRDFGYTF.

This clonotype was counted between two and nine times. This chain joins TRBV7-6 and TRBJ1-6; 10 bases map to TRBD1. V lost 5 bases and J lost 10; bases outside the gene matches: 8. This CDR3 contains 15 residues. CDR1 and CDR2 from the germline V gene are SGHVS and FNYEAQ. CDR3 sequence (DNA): TGTGCCAGCAGCATGACAGGGGGCCCGACCTCACCCCTCCACTTT. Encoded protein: CASSMTGGPTSPLHF.

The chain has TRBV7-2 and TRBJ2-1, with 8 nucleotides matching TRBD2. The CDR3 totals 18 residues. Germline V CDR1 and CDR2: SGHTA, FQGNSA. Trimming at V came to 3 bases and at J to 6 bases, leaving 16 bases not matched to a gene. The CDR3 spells CASSFQLLGAGGTNEQFF. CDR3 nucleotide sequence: TGTGCCAGCAGCTTCCAACTTCTGGGCGCGGGGGGCACCAATGAGCAGTTCTTC.

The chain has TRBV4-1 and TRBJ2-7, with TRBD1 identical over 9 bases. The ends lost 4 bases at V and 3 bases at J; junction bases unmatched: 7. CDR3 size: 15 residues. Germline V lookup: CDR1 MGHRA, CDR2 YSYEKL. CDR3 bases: TGCGCCAGCAGCCCGATTGGGACAGGGTTCTACGAGCAGTACTTC. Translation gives CASSPIGTGFYEQYF.

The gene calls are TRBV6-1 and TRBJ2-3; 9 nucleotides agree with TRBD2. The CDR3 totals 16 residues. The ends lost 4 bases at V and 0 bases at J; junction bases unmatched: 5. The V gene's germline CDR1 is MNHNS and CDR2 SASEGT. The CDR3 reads CASSAGLASSTDTQYF. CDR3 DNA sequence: TGTGCCAGCAGTGCGGGACTAGCCAGTAGCACAGATACGCAGTATTTT.

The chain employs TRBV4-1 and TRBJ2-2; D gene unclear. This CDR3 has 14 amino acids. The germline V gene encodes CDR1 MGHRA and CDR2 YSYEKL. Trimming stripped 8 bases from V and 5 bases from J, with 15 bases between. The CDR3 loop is CASGIYSTTGELFF. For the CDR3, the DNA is TGCGCCAGCGGAATTTACTCGACGACCGGGGAGCTGTTTTTT.

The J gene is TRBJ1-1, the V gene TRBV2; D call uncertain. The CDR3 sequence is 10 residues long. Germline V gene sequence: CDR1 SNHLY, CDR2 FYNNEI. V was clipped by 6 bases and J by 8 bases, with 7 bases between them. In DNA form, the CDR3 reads TGTGCCAGCAGGGAGAACGAAGCTTTCTTT. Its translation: CASRENEAFF.

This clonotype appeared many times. CDR3 sequence (DNA): TGTGCCAGCAGTGCTCACGGGGGCCTGAATCAGCCCCAGCATTTT. It yields the protein CASSAHGGLNQPQHF. The chain carries TRBV6-1 and TRBJ1-5; D is possibly TRBD1 (6 bases). The CDR3 length is 15 residues. CDR1 and CDR2 (germline): MNHNS, SASEGT. Trimming took 4 bases from V and 4 from J, leaving 14 bases between them.

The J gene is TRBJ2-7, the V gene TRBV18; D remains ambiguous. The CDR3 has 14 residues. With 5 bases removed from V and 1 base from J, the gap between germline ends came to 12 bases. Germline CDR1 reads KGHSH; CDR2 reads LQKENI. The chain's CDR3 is CASSLTDGSYEQYF. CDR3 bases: TGTGCCAGCTCATTGACCGATGGGTCCTACGAGCAGTACTTC.

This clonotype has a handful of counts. The CDR3 spells CASRGDRFEAFF. Written as DNA, the CDR3 is TGTGCCAGCAGGGGGGACAGGTTTGAAGCTTTCTTT. V gene TRBV12-3 or TRBV12-4 combines with J gene TRBJ1-1; 8 positions agree with TRBD1. The ends lost 6 bases at V and 7 bases at J; junction bases unmatched: 4. The CDR3 sequence is 12 residues long.

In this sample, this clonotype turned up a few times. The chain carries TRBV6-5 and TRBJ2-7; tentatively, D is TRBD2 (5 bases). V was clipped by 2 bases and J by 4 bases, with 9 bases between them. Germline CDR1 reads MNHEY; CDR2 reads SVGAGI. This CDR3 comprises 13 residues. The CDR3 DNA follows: TGTGCCAGCAGTTACGAGGGTTGGTACGAGCAGTACTTC. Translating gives CASSYEGWYEQYF.

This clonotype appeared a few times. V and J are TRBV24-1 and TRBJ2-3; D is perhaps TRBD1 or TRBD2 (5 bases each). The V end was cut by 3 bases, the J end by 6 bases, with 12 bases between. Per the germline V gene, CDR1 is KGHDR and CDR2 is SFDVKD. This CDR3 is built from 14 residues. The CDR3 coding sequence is TGTGCCACCAGTGATCGGGGACCCTTGGATACGCAGTATTTT. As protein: CATSDRGPLDTQYF.

The CDR3 bases are TGTGCCAGCGGACCCTCGGGACAGCGGGAGCAGTACGTC. Amino acid sequence: CASGPSGQREQYV. V is TRBV27 and J is TRBJ2-7, with TRBD1 matching over 7 bases. This CDR3 has 13 residues. V lost 8 bases and J lost 7; bases outside the gene matches: 11. Germline V lookup: CDR1 MNHEY, CDR2 SMNVEV (reference sequence).

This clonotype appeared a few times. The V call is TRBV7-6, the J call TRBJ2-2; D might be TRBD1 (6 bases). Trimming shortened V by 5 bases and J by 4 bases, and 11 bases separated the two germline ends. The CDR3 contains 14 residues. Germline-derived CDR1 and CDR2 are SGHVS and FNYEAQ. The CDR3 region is CASSTTGVTGELFF. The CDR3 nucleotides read TGTGCCAGCAGCACGACAGGAGTCACCGGGGAGCTGTTTTTT. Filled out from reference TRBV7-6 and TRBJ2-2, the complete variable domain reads GAGVSQSPRYKVTKRGQDVALRCDPISGHVSLYWYRQALGQGPEFLTYFNYEAQQDKSGLPNDRFSAERPEGSISTLTIQRTEQRDSAMYRCASSTTGVTGELFFGEGSRLTVL.

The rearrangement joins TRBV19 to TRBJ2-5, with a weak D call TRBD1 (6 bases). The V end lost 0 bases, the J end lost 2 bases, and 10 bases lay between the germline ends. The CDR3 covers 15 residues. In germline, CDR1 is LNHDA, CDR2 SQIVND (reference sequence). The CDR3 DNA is TGTGCCAGTAGTATAGAGTGGGACAAACAAGAGACCCAGTACTTC. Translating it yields CASSIEWDKQETQYF.

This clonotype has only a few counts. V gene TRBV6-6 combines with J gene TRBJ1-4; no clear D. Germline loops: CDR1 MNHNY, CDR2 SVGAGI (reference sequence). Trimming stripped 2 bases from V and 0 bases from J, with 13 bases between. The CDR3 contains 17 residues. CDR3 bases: TGTGCCAGCAGTTACAGCATCCCTGGGGCAACTAATGAAAAACTGTTTTTT. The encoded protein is CASSYSIPGATNEKLFF.

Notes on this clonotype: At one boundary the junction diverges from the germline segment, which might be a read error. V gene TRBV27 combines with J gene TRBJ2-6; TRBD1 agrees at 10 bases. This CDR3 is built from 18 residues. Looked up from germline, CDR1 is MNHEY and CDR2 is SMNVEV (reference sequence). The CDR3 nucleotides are TGTGCCAGCAGTCTATCCGGGACAGGGGCGTATGGGGCCAACGTCCTGACTTTC. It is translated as CASSLSGTGAYGANVLTF.

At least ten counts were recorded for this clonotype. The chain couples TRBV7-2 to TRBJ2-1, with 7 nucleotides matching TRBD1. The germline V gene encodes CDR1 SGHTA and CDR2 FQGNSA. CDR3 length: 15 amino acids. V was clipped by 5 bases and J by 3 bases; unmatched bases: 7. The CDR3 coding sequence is TGTGCCAGCAGCCCCCCGGACAGGAACTACAATGAGCAGTTCTTC. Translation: CASSPPDRNYNEQFF.

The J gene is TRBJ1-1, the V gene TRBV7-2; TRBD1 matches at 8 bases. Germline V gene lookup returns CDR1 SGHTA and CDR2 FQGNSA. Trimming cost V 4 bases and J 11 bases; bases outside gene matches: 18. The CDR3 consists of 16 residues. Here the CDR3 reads CASSSTGTGVFQNAFF. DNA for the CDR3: TGTGCCAGCAGCTCTACCGGGACAGGAGTCTTCCAGAACGCTTTCTTT.

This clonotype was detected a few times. CDR3 residues: CASRGAGGPGETQYF. CDR3 nucleotides: TGTGCCAGCCGCGGAGCGGGGGGGCCTGGGGAGACCCAGTACTTC. The V gene is TRBV7-9, the J gene TRBJ2-5; 10 bases map to TRBD2. The CDR3 is 15 amino acids. Trimming took 8 bases from V and 5 from J; bases not matched to a gene: 11. From germline, CDR1 is SEHNR and CDR2 FQNEAQ (reference sequence). Variable domain in full (rest from reference TRBV7-9 and TRBJ2-5): DTGVSQNPRHKITKRGQNVTFRCDPISEHNRLYWYRQTLGQGPEFLTYFQNEAQLEKSRLLSDRFSAERPKGSFSTLEIQRTEQGDSAMYLCASRGAGGPGETQYFGPGTRLLVL.

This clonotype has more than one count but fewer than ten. Here the CDR3 reads CASSLSRDRGLYEQYF. CDR3 coding DNA: TGCGCCAGCAGCCTAAGCAGGGACAGGGGGCTTTACGAGCAGTACTTC. The chain joins TRBV4-1 to TRBJ2-7; TRBD1 matches 12 bases. This CDR3 has 16 residues. Germline CDR1 MGHRA, CDR2 YSYEKL. Losses at the gene ends were 4 bases for V and 4 bases for J; bases not matched to a gene: 8.

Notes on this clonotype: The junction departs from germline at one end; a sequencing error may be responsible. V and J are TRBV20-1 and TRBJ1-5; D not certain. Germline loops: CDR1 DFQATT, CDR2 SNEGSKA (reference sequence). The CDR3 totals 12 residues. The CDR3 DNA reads TGCAGTGCTAGGAGCCCCAATCAGCCCCAACATTTT. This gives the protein CSARSPNQPQHF.

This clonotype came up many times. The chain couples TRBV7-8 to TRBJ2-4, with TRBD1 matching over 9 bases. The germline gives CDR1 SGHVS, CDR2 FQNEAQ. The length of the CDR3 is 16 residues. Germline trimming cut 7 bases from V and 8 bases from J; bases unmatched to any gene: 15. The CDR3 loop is CASNLGPGQGIDIQYF. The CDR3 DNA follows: TGTGCCAGCAACCTAGGGCCGGGACAGGGAATCGACATTCAGTACTTC.